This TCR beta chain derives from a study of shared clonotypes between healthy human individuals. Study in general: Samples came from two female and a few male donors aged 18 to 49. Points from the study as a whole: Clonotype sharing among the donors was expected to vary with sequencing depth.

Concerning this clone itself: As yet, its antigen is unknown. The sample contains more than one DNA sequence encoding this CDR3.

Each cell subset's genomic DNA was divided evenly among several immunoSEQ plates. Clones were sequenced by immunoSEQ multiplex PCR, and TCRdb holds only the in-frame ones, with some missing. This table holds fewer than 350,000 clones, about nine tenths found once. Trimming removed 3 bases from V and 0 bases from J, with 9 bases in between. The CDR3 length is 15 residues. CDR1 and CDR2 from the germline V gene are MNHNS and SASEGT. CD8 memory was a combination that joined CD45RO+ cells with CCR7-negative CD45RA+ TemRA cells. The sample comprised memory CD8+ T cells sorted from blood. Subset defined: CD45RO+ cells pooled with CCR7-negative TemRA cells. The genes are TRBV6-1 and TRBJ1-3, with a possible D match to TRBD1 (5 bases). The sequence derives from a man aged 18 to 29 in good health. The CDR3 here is CASSEGGSSGNTIYF. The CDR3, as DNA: TGTGCCAGCAGTGAGGGGGGGAGCTCTGGAAACACCATATATTTT.